This section outlines one TCR beta chain sequence together with its context. Its antigen remains undetermined. It has no much larger one-base neighbor in the sample; base qualities were not kept. The library was prepared using the immunoSEQ multiplex PCR assay. Regarding the original processing steps: A statistical classification framework was built for diagnosing cytomegalovirus status from the catalog of TCR beta chain sequences. TCRdb retrieved this table from immuneACCESS and kept in-frame rearrangements only. Not all clones are present; in checked studies, unresolved V genes account for under half, and no reason is known for the remainder. For V, J and clone size, that table is used; D and trimming come from the DNA. Across this sample there are approximately 150,000 clones, with approximately 86% seen only once. The ten largest account for over 2% of the sample. Taken from cysteine to phenylalanine, the CDR3 has 15 residues. The read is trimmed to its CDR3 DNA, 45 bases read in frame from base 1. V was cut back by 0 bases and J by 6 bases, leaving a gap of 14 bases between them. The germline V gene sets CDR1 to WSHSY and CDR2 to SAAADI.

Donors formed part of the validation cohort, which comprised over a hundred subjects and was distinct from the first cohort of under 850 subjects. The data were taken from a study of cytomegalovirus exposure and HLA in healthy donors (dated by TCRdb to 2017 to 2019). A note on the overall study: According to a later analysis, the 120 or so validation repertoires were produced on the same platform as the 700 or so repertoires of the first cohort. To predict cytomegalovirus infection status, the study combined high-throughput TCR immunosequencing, statistical association of individual TCRs with disease status, and machine learning. A separate validation cohort of 100 to 150 different subjects was used in addition to the roughly 670-subject first cohort. The aim of the study was to test whether cataloging public T cell receptors could identify signatures of past pathogen exposure. Broad study findings and their caveats: In the study, around 150 TCR beta chains were listed as associated with cytomegalovirus. While some public TCRs were present in many individuals, most TCR sequences turned up only very rarely across donors. A later analysis found that TCRs clustered in the first cohort also tended to co-occur in the approximately 120 validation repertoires, with just under 95% of cluster scores above 0. Cytomegalovirus status was reported to be diagnosed by the classifier with high specificity and sensitivity in both the original and validation cohorts. The authors suggested that the approach could potentially be extended to other disease states and immunological phenotypes. All 110 or so repertoires were used to score co-occurrence in the validation cohort in a later analysis, because that analysis had no HLA typing for the cohort. Three of the identified cytomegalovirus-associated TCR beta chains were confirmed in vitro to be specific for cytomegalovirus antigens.

Rearrangement joined TRBV10-2 to TRBJ1-2; TRBD1 might be the D gene, on 6 matching bases. Sequenced sample: PBMCs. The sequence derives from a man younger than 45 in good health and CMV-seropositive. The DNA sequence is as follows: TGCGCCAGCAGTGAGTCGGCAGGGGTTAGTGATGGCTACACCTTC. It codes for CASSESAGVSDGYTF.